These 19 T cell receptor beta chains share one sample of origin, sequenced in a study of T cell responses to AZD1222 COVID-19 vaccine. Assay used: immunoSEQ multiplex PCR; TCRdb lists only in-frame clones, some missing. The sample lists about 57,000 clones, roughly 87% occurring once. This sample comprised peripheral blood, obtained on day 0 of AZD1222 vaccination. All receptors derive from an adult in good health.

This chain uses TRBV5-8 with TRBJ1-6; D gene unclear. V lost 0 bases and J lost 4, with 8 bases in between. Germline-derived CDR1 and CDR2 are SGHTS and YDEGEE. CDR3 length equals 15 residues. CDR3 sequence: CASSLAAAYNSPLHF. The DNA of the CDR3 is TGTGCCAGCAGCTTGGCGGCAGCATATAATTCACCCCTCCACTTT.

The chain recombines TRBV7-8 with TRBJ2-2, with TRBD2 matching 8 bases. Germline V gene lookup returns CDR1 SGHVS and CDR2 FQNEAQ. This CDR3 has 15 amino acids. Trimming at V came to 3 bases and at J to 1 base, leaving 1 base not matched to a gene. This CDR3 is CASSFGTRNTGELFF. CDR3 nucleotide sequence: TGTGCCAGCAGCTTCGGGACTAGGAACACCGGGGAGCTGTTTTTT.

J is TRBJ1-1 and V is TRBV3-1 (or the pseudogene TRBV3-2); 9 nucleotides agree with TRBD1. The CDR3 runs to 17 residues. The J segment lost 2 bases and the V segment lost 3 bases, leaving 10 bases of the junction unmatched. CDR1 and CDR2 (germline): LGHDT, YNNKEL (reference sequence). The CDR3 is CASSQVPGQGPNTEAFF. For the CDR3, the DNA is TGTGCCAGCAGCCAGGTCCCGGGACAGGGCCCAAACACTGAAGCTTTCTTT.

V is TRBV19 and J is TRBJ1-1; D perhaps matches TRBD1 (5 bases). Germline CDR1 is LNHDA and CDR2 is SQIVND (reference sequence). The CDR3 extends over 18 amino acids. V was shortened by 2 bases and J by 0 bases, with 19 bases between the two germline ends. CDR3 sequence: CASSIQSAGTRLNTEAFF. The CDR3 DNA reads TGTGCCAGTAGTATACAGTCGGCAGGGACCCGTTTGAACACTGAAGCTTTCTTT.

Remarks on this clone: Other DNA sequences within the sample encode an identical CDR3. The J gene is TRBJ1-6, the V gene TRBV6-5, with TRBD1 matching 7 bases. This CDR3 has 13 residues. Germline assignment: CDR1 MNHEY and CDR2 SVGAGI. V dropped 7 bases and J dropped 7; count of bases not matched to a gene: 4. The CDR3 nucleotides read TGTGCCAGCATACGACAGGGAAATTCACCCCTCCACTTT. It yields the protein CASIRQGNSPLHF.

Concerning this clone itself: Given a much more abundant clone one base away, this may be a read error. Other DNA sequences from this sample encode an identical CDR3 as well. The chain uses TRBV6-1 and TRBJ2-7; 10 nucleotides agree with TRBD1. CDR3 length: 16 residues. Germline trimming cut 0 bases from V and 3 bases from J; bases unmatched to any gene: 5. Germline values: CDR1 MNHNS, CDR2 SASEGT. The CDR3 DNA follows: TGTGCCAGCAGTGAAGCGGTGGGACAGGGGCTCTACGAGCAGTACTTC. This sequence encodes CASSEAVGQGLYEQYF.

Comments on this clone: Other DNA sequences from this sample encode an identical CDR3 as well. The V call is TRBV19, the J call TRBJ1-2; perhaps TRBD1 as D (6 bases). Looked up from germline, CDR1 is LNHDA and CDR2 is SQIVND (reference sequence). Trimming removed 4 bases from V and 6 bases from J, with 9 bases in between. The CDR3 length is 12 residues. The CDR3 protein is CASSRQGNGYTF. The CDR3 DNA sequence: TGTGCCAGTAGTAGGCAGGGGAATGGCTACACCTTC.

The V call is TRBV6-2 or TRBV6-3, the J call TRBJ1-2, with D perhaps matching TRBD1 (5 bases). Germline assignment: CDR1 MNHEY and CDR2 SVGEGT. The CDR3 runs 18 residues. V lost 0 bases and J lost 3, with 20 bases in between. The CDR3 DNA reads TGTGCCAGCAGTTACTCCAGAGACAGAACGGCTTTCTACTATGGCTACACCTTC. This codes for CASSYSRDRTAFYYGYTF.

This chain joins TRBV3-1 (or the pseudogene TRBV3-2) and TRBJ1-3, with D perhaps matching TRBD1 (6 bases). CDR1 is LGHDT, CDR2 YNNKEL, per germline (reference sequence). Deletions cut 1 base from V and 8 bases from J, with 12 bases between. The CDR3 runs to 14 residues. Written as DNA, the CDR3 is TGTGCCAGCAGCCAAGGGACAGCCCGGGACACCATATATTTT. This encodes CASSQGTARDTIYF.

This clone was seen only once. The genes are TRBV5-1 and TRBJ1-2, with a tentative D call TRBD1 (5 bases). V lost 6 bases, J lost 8 bases, and 11 bases lay in between. Germline CDR1 SGHRS, CDR2 YFSETQ. This CDR3 spans 11 amino acids. CDR3 in amino acids: CASKDIGGYTF. The CDR3 nucleotides read TGCGCCAGCAAGGACATAGGAGGCTACACCTTC.

The rearrangement links TRBV4-2 to TRBJ2-1; 14 bases line up with TRBD2. CDR3 length: 19 residues. The V gene end was trimmed by 4 bases and the J gene end by 0 bases; junction bases not matched to a gene: 8. Per germline, CDR1 LGHNA and CDR2 YNFKEQ. CDR3 amino acids: CASSRPGLAGASSYNEQFF. In DNA form, the CDR3 reads TGTGCCAGCAGCCGTCCGGGACTAGCGGGGGCCAGCTCCTACAATGAGCAGTTCTTC.

The chain is built from TRBV19 and TRBJ2-2; TRBD1 aligns across 9 bases. The CDR3 sequence is 14 residues long. Germline V gene lookup returns CDR1 LNHDA and CDR2 SQIVND (reference sequence). Trimming took 6 bases from V and 4 from J; bases not matched to a gene: 3. CDR3 sequence reads: CASRQTGGTGELFF. CDR3 in DNA: TGTGCCAGTAGACAGACAGGGGGCACCGGGGAGCTGTTTTTT.

V usage is TRBV11-2 and J usage is TRBJ2-1; 13 bases fit TRBD2. The V gene's germline CDR1 is SGHAT and CDR2 FQNNGV. V lost 4 bases and J lost 0; bases outside the gene matches: 9. The CDR3 is 19 residues long. The CDR3 region has the DNA TGTGCCAGCAGCTCACGGACTAGCGGGGGCCCGAGCTCCTACAATGAGCAGTTCTTC. It is translated as CASSSRTSGGPSSYNEQFF.

The CDR3 nucleotides are TGTGCCAGCAGTGAAGTGAGTAGCCATAAGCAGTTCTTC. Its protein product is CASSEVSSHKQFF. The rearrangement joins TRBV25-1 to TRBJ2-1; no definite D call. Germline V gene sequence: CDR1 MGHDK, CDR2 SYGVNS. V gave up 2 bases and J gave up 11 bases, with 13 bases separating them. This CDR3 spans 13 amino acids.

The chain carries TRBV9 and TRBJ1-2; tentatively, D is TRBD1 (5 bases). The germline V gene has CDR1 SGDLS and CDR2 YYNGEE. The CDR3 has 15 residues. The V end lost 2 bases, the J end lost 2 bases, and 13 bases lay between the germline ends. The CDR3, as DNA: TGTGCCAGCAGCGTGGATGGACGGGGGAACTATGGCTACACCTTC. This encodes CASSVDGRGNYGYTF.

This clone came up once. The genes are TRBV5-1 and TRBJ2-5; no definite D call. CDR3 length: 10 residues. V gave up 7 bases and J gave up 3 bases, with 4 bases separating them. Looked up from germline, CDR1 is SGHRS and CDR2 is YFSETQ. The CDR3 DNA is TGCGCCAGCGGCAAAGAGACCCAGTACTTC. This translates into CASGKETQYF.

The chain combines TRBV7-3 with TRBJ1-4; 9 bases line up with TRBD1. There are 15 residues in the CDR3. CDR1 and CDR2 from the germline V gene are SGHTA and FQGTGA. With 2 bases clipped from V and 8 bases from J, the junction kept 6 bases outside the gene matches. CDR3 coding DNA: TGTGCCAGCAGCTTAGGGGGACAGGGTGGAGAAAAACTGTTTTTT. This gives the protein CASSLGGQGGEKLFF.

The V gene is TRBV5-1, the J gene TRBJ2-7, with TRBD1 as a possible D gene (6 bases). There are 15 residues in the CDR3. CDR1 is SGHRS and CDR2 is YFSETQ in the germline V gene. V gave up 4 bases and J gave up 5 bases, with 19 bases separating them. CDR3 residues: CASSSATGSVHEQYF. The CDR3 DNA is TGCGCCAGCAGCAGCGCTACAGGGTCCGTCCACGAGCAGTACTTC.

This rearrangement joins TRBV19 to TRBJ1-2, with a weak D call TRBD1 (5 bases). V was pared by 7 bases and J by 1 base, with 16 bases between. The germline V gene has CDR1 LNHDA and CDR2 SQIVND (reference sequence). CDR3 length: 15 amino acids. CDR3 in amino acids: CASKVGTLNNYGYTF. The CDR3 DNA reads TGTGCCAGTAAAGTTGGGACCTTAAATAACTATGGCTACACCTTC.